These T cell receptor beta chains were read from a single sample in a study of control samples from healthy donors and cancer patients. Produced via immunoSEQ multiplex PCR; TCRdb's table is partial and in-frame only. Altogether about 120,000 clones are present, more than 75% being singletons, with the ten largest covering approximately 2.2%. The material sequenced was blood. These receptors all come from a woman in her 70s in good health. Each CDR3 is given with its conserved first and last residue. D genes are given only for firm matches. Clone size, where shown, is once, few, many, or a class for clones that have expanded.

- | TRBJ1-1 | TRBV10-3 | - | CAISPRAGVSMNTEAFF | TGTGCCATCAGCCCAAGGGCAGGGGTTAGTATGAACACTGAAGCTTTCTTT
- | TRBJ1-5 | TRBV4-3 | - | CASSQDLGRQPQHF | TGCGCCAGCAGCCAAGATTTGGGTCGGCAGCCCCAGCATTTT
- | TRBJ1-5 | TRBV20-1 | - | CSASGRGKNQPQHF | TGCAGTGCTAGTGGCCGGGGGAAGAATCAGCCCCAGCATTTT
- | TRBJ2-1 | TRBV11-2 | - | CASSPMGSSSASSYNEQFF | TGTGCCAGCAGCCCCATGGGTTCAAGTTCGGCCAGCTCCTACAATGAGCAGTTCTTC
TRBD2 | TRBJ2-7 | TRBV7-3 | - | CASSFTSGGEQYF | TGTGCCAGCAGCTTTACTAGCGGGGGGGAGCAGTACTTC
TRBD1 | TRBJ2-2 | TRBV5-4 | - | CASSPGQTLTGELFF | TGTGCCAGCAGCCCGGGACAGACGCTCACCGGGGAGCTGTTTTTT
- | TRBJ2-5 | TRBV5-4 | - | CASSSLLARETQYF | TGTGCCAGCAGCTCCCTCCTAGCCCGAGAGACCCAGTACTTC
TRBD2 | TRBJ2-5 | TRBV4-2 | - | CASRGGLAGAPGETQYF | TGTGCCAGCAGGGGGGGTTTAGCGGGGGCGCCGGGAGAGACCCAGTACTTC
TRBD1 | TRBJ2-5 | TRBV5-1 | - | CASSLGGTGRQETQYF | TGCGCCAGCAGCTTGGGCGGGACAGGGAGGCAAGAGACCCAGTACTTC
- | TRBJ1-4 | TRBV2 | once | CATMDRRDEKLFF | TGTGCCACCATGGACAGACGGGATGAAAAACTGTTTTTT
TRBD1 | TRBJ1-5 | TRBV7-8 | - | CASAGTGKPNQPQHF | TGTGCCAGCGCCGGGACAGGGAAACCCAATCAGCCCCAGCATTTT
- | TRBJ2-5 | TRBV18 | - | CASSPGHQETQYF | TGTGCCAGCTCACCGGGGCACCAAGAGACCCAGTACTTC
TRBD1 | TRBJ1-5 | TRBV19 | - | CASPNGTGRKGQPQHF | TGTGCCAGCCCTAACGGGACAGGACGGAAGGGTCAGCCCCAGCATTTT
TRBD1 | TRBJ1-5 | TRBV7-2 | once | CASSSQGGNQPQHF | TGTGCCAGCAGCTCCCAGGGGGGCAATCAGCCCCAGCATTTT
TRBD1 | TRBJ1-5 | TRBV6-5 | - | CASSQDRNQPQHF | TGTGCCAGCAGCCAGGACAGGAATCAGCCCCAGCATTTT
- | TRBJ1-2 | TRBV19 | - | CASTPPGGVGYGYTF | TGTGCCAGTACCCCCCCCGGAGGCGTAGGCTATGGCTACACCTTC
- | TRBJ2-3 | TRBV3-1/TRBV3-2 | - | CASSQVLLSSTDTQYF | TGTGCCAGCAGCCAAGTACTCCTCTCTAGCACAGATACGCAGTATTTT
- | TRBJ2-5 | TRBV5-1 | - | CASRQEQAMKTQYF | TGCGCCAGCAGACAGGAACAGGCGATGAAGACCCAGTACTTC
- | TRBJ1-1 | TRBV7-2 | once | CASSLGRGGTEAFF | TGTGCCAGCAGCTTAGGCAGGGGTGGCACTGAAGCTTTCTTT
- | TRBJ1-1 | TRBV5-4 | few | CASSFASMNTEAFF | TGTGCCAGCAGCTTCGCAAGCATGAACACTGAAGCTTTCTTT
TRBD2 | TRBJ2-5 | TRBV9 | - | CASSRGGLEETQYF | TGTGCCAGCAGCAGGGGAGGGCTGGAGGAGACCCAGTACTTC
TRBD2 | TRBJ2-2 | TRBV9 | - | CASSGHSGVTGELFF | TGTGCCAGCAGCGGACATAGCGGGGTTACCGGGGAGCTGTTTTTT
- | TRBJ1-5 | TRBV18 | - | CASSPQRKDQPQHF | TGTGCCAGCTCACCACAACGGAAAGATCAGCCCCAGCATTTT
- | TRBJ1-6 | TRBV11-2 | - | CASSLGQNSPLHF | TGTGCCAGCAGCCTTGGACAGAATTCACCCCTCCACTTT
- | TRBJ1-6 | TRBV11-1 | - | CASRSGDSPLHF | TGTGCCAGCAGATCCGGTGATTCACCCCTCCACTTT
- | TRBJ2-3 | TRBV6-1 | - | CASSEGGARLDTQYF | TGTGCCAGCAGTGAAGGGGGCGCGAGGTTAGATACGCAGTATTTT
TRBD1 | TRBJ2-1 | TRBV29-1 | - | CSVHRGGEQFF | TGCAGCGTGCACAGGGGCGGTGAGCAGTTCTTC
- | TRBJ1-6 | TRBV5-4 | - | CASSSPGSPNSPLHF | TGTGCCAGCAGCTCGCCCGGGTCACCCAATTCACCCCTCCACTTT
TRBD1 | TRBJ1-2 | TRBV5-1 | - | CASSATGVRGYTF | TGCGCCAGCAGCGCGACAGGGGTTCGCGGCTACACCTTC
TRBD2 | TRBJ2-1 | TRBV5-4 | - | CASSLGGLAANNEQFF | TGTGCCAGCAGCTTGGGGGGACTAGCGGCAAACAATGAGCAGTTCTTC
- | TRBJ1-1 | TRBV7-9 | - | CASSPWKGMNTEAFF | TGTGCCAGCAGCCCTTGGAAGGGGATGAACACTGAAGCTTTCTTT
- | TRBJ1-1 | TRBV5-1 | - | CASRPAAHRAGDTEAFF | TGCGCCAGCAGGCCCGCGGCTCACAGGGCCGGGGACACTGAAGCTTTCTTT
TRBD1 | TRBJ2-3 | TRBV3-1/TRBV3-2 | - | CASSPSDRGTDTQYF | TGTGCCAGCAGCCCTTCGGACAGGGGCACAGATACGCAGTATTTT
- | TRBJ1-2 | TRBV14 | - | CASSQNGGRGYTF | TGTGCCAGCAGCCAAAACGGGGGCAGGGGCTACACCTTC
- | TRBJ2-3 | TRBV7-8 | - | CASSLIGLASVTDTQYF | TGTGCCAGCAGCTTAATCGGGTTGGCCTCCGTCACAGATACGCAGTATTTT
- | TRBJ2-1 | TRBV20-1 | - | CSASTSSEQFF | TGCAGTGCTAGTACCAGTTCCGAGCAGTTCTTC
- | TRBJ1-5 | TRBV19 | few | CASSMGRDQPQHF | TGTGCCAGTAGTATGGGGAGAGATCAGCCCCAGCATTTT
- | TRBJ1-1 | TRBV27 | - | CASSLYRPGRLTEAFF | TGTGCCAGCAGTTTATATCGACCAGGGCGCCTCACTGAAGCTTTCTTT
- | TRBJ1-2 | TRBV21-1 | - | CATPESRGYGYTF | TGTGCCACCCCAGAATCCCGGGGCTATGGCTACACCTTC
- | TRBJ1-5 | TRBV24-1 | once | CATSPTGDNQPQHF | TGTGCCACCAGCCCGACAGGCGACAATCAGCCCCAGCATTTT
- | TRBJ2-3 | TRBV7-2 | once | CASSPLSTDTQYF | TGTGCCAGCAGCCCCCTTAGCACAGATACGCAGTATTTT
- | TRBJ1-2 | TRBV7-8 | - | CASSSGGGVPYGYTF | TGTGCCAGCAGCTCCGGGGGGGGAGTCCCCTATGGCTACACCTTC
TRBD1 | TRBJ1-1 | TRBV5-1 | - | CASTEATGTAEAFF | TGCGCCAGCACCGAAGCGACAGGGACGGCTGAAGCTTTCTTT
- | TRBJ1-2 | TRBV5-5 | once | CASRSGTRLDGYTF | TGTGCCAGCAGGTCCGGGACGCGGCTGGATGGCTACACCTTC
- | TRBJ1-6 | TRBV7-2 | - | CASSALPGFSSYNSPLHF | TGTGCCAGCAGCGCGCTTCCAGGGTTTAGCTCCTATAATTCACCCCTCCACTTT
- | TRBJ1-1 | TRBV6-5 | few | CASSYSRSGFTEAFF | TGTGCCAGCAGTTACTCAAGGTCGGGTTTCACTGAAGCTTTCTTT
TRBD2 | TRBJ2-5 | TRBV6-1 | - | CASSEEIAGARTQYF | TGTGCCAGCAGTGAAGAAATAGCGGGGGCCCGGACCCAGTACTTC
- | TRBJ2-3 | TRBV6-5 | - | CASSYALTGDTQYF | TGTGCCAGCAGTTACGCCCTGACGGGAGATACGCAGTATTTT